These 25 T cell receptor beta chains share one sample of origin, sequenced in a study of T cells in Graves' hyperthyroidism and ophthalmopathy. Amplification of TCR beta CDR3 regions was performed using RNA transcripts as template. HTBI primers were employed in a first-round RT-PCR of the TCR CDR3. TCRdb re-analysed the multiplex PCR reads in MiXCR, keeping a single row per CDR3 protein. Among 390,000 or so distinct CDR3 sequences listed, about 14% were seen once. The specimen sequenced was blood. The receptors shown here come from a young man with Graves' ophthalmopathy.

This clonotype was picked up a small number of times. The rearrangement joins TRBV7-9 to TRBJ2-3; D is unresolved. The CDR3 spans 15 residues. V lost 8 bases and J lost 0, with 15 bases in between. The germline V gene encodes CDR1 SEHNR and CDR2 FQNEAQ (reference sequence). This CDR3 reads CASPQSEGSTDTQYF. The DNA for the CDR3 is TGTGCCAGCCCCCAGAGCGAAGGGAGCACAGATACGCAGTATTTT.

V is TRBV5-6 and J is TRBJ2-7; 11 bases are a match to TRBD2. V shed 6 bases, J shed 4 bases, and the junction held 3 bases outside the gene matches. The CDR3 has 13 amino acids. Per the germline V gene, CDR1 is SGHDT and CDR2 is YYEEEE. CDR3 DNA sequence: TGTGCCAGCAATCGACTAGCGGGGTACGAGCAGTACTTC. Amino acid sequence: CASNRLAGYEQYF. The complete variable domain, with remaining parts taken from reference TRBV5-6 and TRBJ2-7, reads DAGVTQSPTHLIKTRGQQVTLRCSPKSGHDTVSWYQQALGQGPQFIFQYYEEEERQRGNFPDRFSGHQFPNYSSELNVNALLLGDSALYLCASNRLAGYEQYFGPGTRLTVT.

The chain has TRBV20-1 and TRBJ2-1; tentative D call: TRBD1 (6 bases). This CDR3 region has 15 residues. Germline V CDR1 and CDR2: DFQATT, SNEGSKA (reference sequence). Trimming shortened V by 5 bases and J by 6 bases, and 20 bases separated the two germline ends. The DNA of the CDR3 is TGCAGTGCTCGGGCGGGCAGGGGCCCTCCCAATGAGCAGTTCTTC. Translating gives CSARAGRGPPNEQFF.

This clonotype has ten or more counts. The chain is built from TRBV7-8 and TRBJ2-3; D is unclear. CDR1 is SGHVS and CDR2 is FQNEAQ in the germline V gene. The CDR3 covers 14 residues. V was shortened by 4 bases and J by 4 bases, with 12 bases between the two germline ends. The CDR3 spells CASSSEWSSDTQYF. The CDR3 nucleotides are TGTGCCAGCAGCTCGGAGTGGAGTTCAGATACGCAGTATTTT. The full variable domain, with the rest looked up from reference TRBV7-8 and TRBJ2-3, is GAGVSQSPRYKVAKRGQDVALRCDPISGHVSLFWYQQALGQGPEFLTYFQNEAQLDKSGLPSDRFFAERPEGSVSTLKIQRTQQEDSAVYLCASSSEWSSDTQYFGPGTRLTVL.

The sample holds a few counts of this clonotype. The chain couples TRBV7-9 to TRBJ2-7; D is ambiguous. Germline CDR1 reads SEHNR; CDR2 reads FQNEAQ (reference sequence). The CDR3 is 12 amino acids. V dropped 5 bases and J dropped 4 bases, with 9 bases sitting between them. CDR3 sequence: CASSRGEYEQYF. The CDR3 region has the DNA TGTGCCAGCAGCCGAGGAGAATACGAGCAGTACTTC.

The chain employs TRBV5-6 and TRBJ1-6; D ambiguous. Germline V gene data show CDR1 as SGHDT and CDR2 as YYEEEE. The V end was cut by 0 bases, the J end by 5 bases, with 9 bases between. The length of the CDR3 is 15 residues. DNA of the CDR3: TGTGCCAGCAGCTTGGCCCGCTTAAATAATTCACCCCTCCACTTT. Its protein product is CASSLARLNNSPLHF.

J is TRBJ1-1 and V is TRBV10-3, with 7 bases lining up with TRBD1. The CDR3 contains 13 residues. With 8 bases clipped from V and 0 bases from J, the junction kept 3 bases outside the gene matches. Germline assignment: CDR1 ENHRY and CDR2 SYGVKD. CDR3 loop: CAIRDRMNTEAFF. The DNA for the CDR3 is TGTGCCATCCGGGACAGAATGAACACTGAAGCTTTCTTT.

The rearrangement joins TRBV10-3 to TRBJ1-1; possibly TRBD1 for D (6 bases). Germline V gene lookup returns CDR1 ENHRY and CDR2 SYGVKD. The CDR3 is 14 residues long. Trimming stripped 6 bases from V and 3 bases from J, with 14 bases between. Written as DNA, the CDR3 is TGTGCCATCAGGGGGGGGGGCAGCTACACTGAAGCTTTCTTT. Amino acid sequence: CAIRGGGSYTEAFF.

The J gene is TRBJ2-3, the V gene TRBV30; no firm D call. Looked up from germline, CDR1 is GTSNPN and CDR2 is SVGIG (reference sequence). The CDR3 runs to 15 residues. The V end was cut by 4 bases, the J end by 0 bases, with 14 bases between. CDR3 sequence: CAWISTASSTDTQYF. The CDR3 DNA sequence: TGTGCCTGGATCAGCACAGCTTCTAGCACAGATACGCAGTATTTT.

At least ten counts were recorded for this clonotype. The chain recombines TRBV15 with TRBJ1-5; D uncertain. V lost 1 base, J lost 9 bases, and 16 bases lay in between. Germline assignment: CDR1 LNHNV and CDR2 YYDKDF (reference sequence). The length of the CDR3 is 15 residues. In DNA form, the CDR3 reads TGTGCCACCAGCAGAGGTCCCCCCTTCGACCCGCCCCAGCATTTT. It encodes CATSRGPPFDPPQHF.

This chain connects TRBV4-1 to TRBJ2-1; 11 bases map to TRBD2. The CDR3 is made up of 17 amino acids. Per germline, CDR1 MGHRA and CDR2 YSYEKL. The ends lost 7 bases at V and 3 bases at J; junction bases unmatched: 11. CDR3 residues: CASTLTSGRYGYNEQFF. CDR3 bases: TGCGCCAGCACCCTCACTAGCGGGAGATATGGCTACAATGAGCAGTTCTTC.

Ten or more counts support this clonotype. The chain links TRBV20-1 to TRBJ2-5, with 7 bases fitting TRBD1. The CDR3 totals 13 residues. Looked up from germline, CDR1 is DFQATT and CDR2 is SNEGSKA (reference sequence). J was trimmed by 5 bases and V by 5 bases; bases with no gene match: 8. The CDR3 DNA sequence: TGCAGTGCTGGACCGACAGGGTTGGAGACCCAGTACTTC. Its protein is CSAGPTGLETQYF.

This clonotype was recorded at least ten times. The chain uses TRBV12-3 or TRBV12-4 and TRBJ2-3; 7 nucleotides align to TRBD1. V was clipped by 6 bases and J by 9 bases; unmatched bases: 12. This CDR3 has 14 residues. CDR3 sequence (DNA): TGTGCCAGCAGACCGGGACAGCTTATGGCCACGCAGTATTTT. It codes for CASRPGQLMATQYF.

This clonotype was seen ten or more times. This chain uses TRBV5-1 with TRBJ2-7, with TRBD2 matching 10 bases. The CDR3 has 15 amino acids. Germline V gene lookup returns CDR1 SGHRS and CDR2 YFSETQ. The V gene end was trimmed by 6 bases and the J gene end by 1 base; junction bases not matched to a gene: 7. The CDR3, as DNA: TGCGCCAGCACCAATAGCGGGGGGCAGTCCTACGAGCAGTACTTC. It is translated as CASTNSGGQSYEQYF.

The chain combines TRBV20-1 with TRBJ2-1; D call uncertain. Germline V gene lookup returns CDR1 DFQATT and CDR2 SNEGSKA (reference sequence). The length of the CDR3 is 14 residues. Trimming left V 3 bases short and J 1 base short, with 10 bases between. The CDR3 is CSARGRQSYNEQFF. CDR3 coding DNA: TGCAGTGCTAGGGGTCGGCAGTCCTACAATGAGCAGTTCTTC.

V is TRBV4-1 and J is TRBJ2-7; D is unresolved. This CDR3 has 14 residues. Germline V gene sequence: CDR1 MGHRA, CDR2 YSYEKL. The ends were cut back, 1 base at V and 3 bases at J, with 10 bases in the middle. The CDR3 nucleotides read TGCGCCAGCAGCCAAGCCGATTGGGGCTACGAGCAGTACTTC. This codes for CASSQADWGYEQYF.

This clonotype was found many times. This chain joins TRBV10-3 and TRBJ2-5; 12 bases match TRBD2. The CDR3 has 18 amino acids. V shed 8 bases and J 5 bases; nucleotides not matched to a gene: 18. Germline V lookup: CDR1 ENHRY, CDR2 SYGVKD. CDR3 sequence (DNA): TGTGCCATCTCGCTAGCGGGAGGGGGGGGCCCAATCAAGGAGACCCAGTACTTC. Translation gives CAISLAGGGGPIKETQYF.

J is TRBJ2-2 and V is TRBV13; TRBD2 matches 14 bases. After removal of 5 bases from V and 6 bases from J, the junction contained 5 bases not matched to a gene. The germline V gene has CDR1 PRHDT and CDR2 FYEKMQ (reference sequence). The CDR3 loop spans 16 amino acids. CDR3 amino acids: CASSTRLAGGAGELFF. As DNA, the CDR3 is TGTGCCAGCAGCACCCGACTAGCGGGAGGGGCCGGGGAGCTGTTTTTT.

This clonotype occurred many times. The J gene is TRBJ2-1, the V gene TRBV4-1, with TRBD1 matching over 12 bases. From germline, CDR1 is MGHRA and CDR2 YSYEKL. CDR3 length: 14 amino acids. V lost 5 bases to trimming and J lost 9 bases; unmatched junction nucleotides: 5. This CDR3 reads CASSKPGQGAEQFF. As DNA, the CDR3 is TGCGCCAGCAGCAAACCGGGACAGGGGGCTGAGCAGTTCTTC.

The sample holds a few counts of this clonotype. The V call is TRBV14, the J call TRBJ1-4; D not certain. The ends were cut back, 4 bases at V and 4 bases at J, with 10 bases in the middle. The CDR3 consists of 14 residues. Germline V gene data show CDR1 as SGHDN and CDR2 as FVKESK. CDR3 in amino acids: CASSRGTFNEKLFF. The CDR3 region has the DNA TGTGCCAGCAGCCGAGGAACGTTTAATGAAAAACTGTTTTTT. Looking up the rest from reference TRBV14 and TRBJ1-4 gives the full variable domain: EAGVTQFPSHSVIEKGQTVTLRCDPISGHDNLYWYRRVMGKEIKFLLHFVKESKQDESGMPNNRFLAERTGGTYSTLKVQPAELEDSGVYFCASSRGTFNEKLFFGSGTQLSVL.

In this sample, this clonotype turned up many times. The chain combines TRBV6-6 with TRBJ2-3; 9 nucleotides align to TRBD2. Germline-derived CDR1 and CDR2 are MNHNY and SVGAGI (reference sequence). This CDR3 spans 16 amino acids. V gave up 2 bases and J gave up 2 bases; unmatched junction bases: 5. CDR3 region: CASSYTAGGTTDTQYF. The CDR3 DNA sequence: TGTGCCAGCAGTTACACAGCGGGGGGTACCACAGATACGCAGTATTTT.

This clonotype showed up many times. V gene TRBV30 combines with J gene TRBJ2-7; perhaps TRBD1 as D (7 bases). Germline lookup yields CDR1 GTSNPN and CDR2 SVGIG (reference sequence). There are 12 residues in the CDR3. V was pared by 4 bases and J by 3 bases, with 10 bases between. CDR3 nucleotides: TGTGCCTGGACCAGGGGGGACTACGAGCAGTACTTC. The encoded protein is CAWTRGDYEQYF.

CDR3 sequence: CAIRGDGTNEKLFF. For the CDR3, the DNA is TGTGCCATCAGGGGGGACGGAACTAATGAAAAACTGTTTTTT. The chain joins TRBV10-3 to TRBJ1-4, with D possibly being TRBD1 (5 bases). This CDR3 is 14 amino acids long. Germline V CDR1 and CDR2: ENHRY, SYGVKD. Trimming took off 6 bases at V and 1 base at J, with 9 bases between the two ends.

The gene calls are TRBV4-2 and TRBJ2-7; D possibly corresponds to TRBD2 (5 bases). The CDR3 sequence is 15 residues long. The germline V gene has CDR1 LGHNA and CDR2 YNFKEQ. V was clipped by 0 bases and J by 3 bases, with 12 bases between them. Here the CDR3 DNA reads TGTGCCAGCAGCCAAGATCTCGGGAATGACTACGAGCAGTACTTC. It translates to CASSQDLGNDYEQYF.

DNA of the CDR3: TGTGCTAGTGGTTGGGGGACTAGCGGGGGTGACAATGAGCAGTTCTTC. Amino acids: CASGWGTSGGDNEQFF. The chain joins TRBV12-5 to TRBJ2-1; 14 bases line up with TRBD2. The CDR3 has 16 amino acids. CDR1 is LGHNT and CDR2 is FRNRAP in the germline V gene. V lost 4 bases and J lost 5; bases outside the gene matches: 4.